The present TCR beta chain was sequenced within a study of identical twins. Template switching, a step in the protocol, added a universal primer site, and cDNA carried unique molecular identifiers. Each CDR3 protein gets one entry after TCRdb re-called the 5' RACE reads with MiXCR. The repertoire holds under 500,000 distinct CDR3 sequences, with roughly an eighth as singletons. With V trimmed by 3 bases and J by 6 bases, 7 bases remained unmatched. CDR3 length equals 14 residues. Germline CDR1 reads SGHRS; CDR2 reads YFSETQ. This clonotype was picked up a small number of times. Its specificity is not known. Study-wide findings and caveats: Shared out-of-frame alpha sequences (those common to twins) showed excess low generation probability. Cross-sectional statistics, not tracking of the same donors, supported the conclusions.

The sample also formed part of further work on yellow fever vaccine responses in identical twins. That source adds: In identical twins, vaccine T cell responses appeared partly shared and partly individual.

The source is a woman aged 18-35 years in good health. This chain uses TRBV5-1 with TRBJ2-7, with 9 bases lining up with TRBD2. The sequenced sample consisted of CD4+ T cells sorted from blood. CDR3 sequence: CASSWGLAGVEQYF. The CDR3 DNA sequence: TGCGCCAGCAGCTGGGGACTAGCCGGTGTCGAGCAGTACTTC.